Included here is one TCR beta chain sequence, with context. This record belongs to a study of T cells in Graves' hyperthyroidism and ophthalmopathy. Diagnoses were established using clinical symptoms, serum thyroxine and TRAb, thyroid ultrasound and orbital computed tomography. V dropped 5 bases and J dropped 0; count of bases not matched to a gene: 6. This CDR3 spans 16 amino acids. In germline, CDR1 is SNHLY, CDR2 FYNNEI. Using RNA transcripts as the source, TCR beta CDR3 regions were amplified. The TCR CDR3 first-round RT-PCR relied on the HTBI primer set. MiXCR, run by TCRdb on the multiplex PCR reads, gives a single entry per CDR3 protein. This table has approximately 510,000 distinct CDR3 sequences, 46% appearing once.

This rearrangement joins TRBV2 to TRBJ2-1, with TRBD2 identical over 8 bases. Sequencing was carried out using peripheral blood or thyroid tissue (not recorded which). The clonotype originates from an adult woman with Graves' disease, either hyperthyroidism or ophthalmopathy (not recorded which). CDR3 amino acids: CASSLSGSASYNEQFF. The CDR3 coding sequence is TGTGCCAGCAGTTTAAGCGGGAGTGCCTCCTACAATGAGCAGTTCTTC.